This TCR beta chain was captured in a study of shared clonotypes between healthy human individuals (TCRdb year 2020). For the wider study: The cohort included a few men and a couple of women between 18 and 49 years of age. For each donor, CD4 naive and CD4 memory were each run on three plates, CD8 naive on two plates, and CD8 memory on one plate. To estimate repertoire size and how much clonotype sharing occurs between individuals, the study deeply sequenced the blood TCR repertoires of about 5 healthy adults. To increase sequencing depth and limit assay-specific biases, different laboratories used diverse techniques to prepare libraries and sequence TCR repertoires. Each donor's leukapheresis produced roughly between roughly 0.85 and 10 billion PBMCs. The paper's findings and limits, for the study overall: Larger estimated clonotype richness was generally found for naive subsets than for memory subsets. Incomplete sequencing was indicated by rarefaction of sorted-subset datasets, despite the large sequencing depth. The genetic and exposure-history diversity represented was limited by the small number of donors. Pairwise subsampling led to the expectation that sequencing depth would affect the degree of clonotype sharing among donors. Sampling was restricted to blood, and TCR repertoires in tissues likely differ from the TCR repertoires found in blood. Clonotypes shared by all four sorted-subset donors showed higher generation probabilities than non-shared clonotypes. Sharing across a few donors was observed for approximately 5% of naive CD4, over 3% of naive CD8, 2.3% of memory CD4, and around 0.4% of memory CD8 clonotypes.

TCR CDR3 regions were amplified from genomic DNA by multiplex PCR using the deep immunoSEQ assay. Genomic DNA extracted from each cell subset was distributed evenly over all wells of several immunoSEQ 96-well plates, and each plate served as one replicate. For sorted subsets, roughly 190 ng of genomic DNA, equivalent to 30,000 or so T cell genomes, went into each replicate PCR. The purified libraries were quantified using a Qubit 3.0 fluorometer, sized with a Bioanalyzer 2100, and then quantified again using the KAPA Library Quantification kit. Every immunoSEQ 96-well plate was sequenced on a dedicated single-read 150-cycle Illumina NextSeq 550 flow cell. The study's processing was this. Because the immunoSEQ output included only junctional sequences and no quality scores, the filtering could not be the same as the filtering used for full-length reads. Sequences were annotated with PyIR, a Python wrapper for IgBLAST v1.9, and V/J genes and CDR3 were assigned using IMGT germline references. Reads were filtered out if the reads had weak V/J assignments (E-value above 1e-6), no CDR3, stop codons, out-of-frame junctions, or ambiguous translated residues. A V3J clonotype was defined by an identical inferred V gene, J gene, and CDR3 amino acid sequence. To compute the percentage overlap between repertoires, the number of shared unique clonotypes was divided by the size of the smaller repertoire. Richness of each repertoire was evaluated using RTK rarefaction, the Chao1 estimator, and Recon v2.1 estimates of unobserved clonotypes. Generation probabilities were computed with OLGA for all TCRbeta clonotypes obtained by the gDNA method from several donors. TCRdb stores this immuneACCESS table with in-frame sequences only. Part of the clones is absent; in the studies checked, under half of the shortfall reflects unresolved V genes, and no reason is known for the rest. V, J and clone size are those of that table, while D and trimming were read from the DNA. The table for this sample lists millions of clones; approximately 95% of them were counted only once. The ten largest make up around 0.13% of the sample.

Concerning this clone itself: The clone's antigen remains unknown. Base qualities are not provided; no much larger clone lies one nucleotide away.

Donors were healthy HIV-negative adults with no recently reported acute infections or vaccinations. Only Caucasian adults living in Nashville, Tennessee, USA were represented among the donors. CD4+ T cells were enriched by magnetic negative selection; naive cells were then positively selected on CD45RA, and the negative fraction formed the memory subset. After blood collection by leukapheresis, PBMCs were isolated using Ficoll-Histopaque density gradient centrifugation and then cryopreserved in the vapor phase of liquid nitrogen. Analytical flow cytometry was used to check the purity and quantity of each magnetically sorted T cell population. Genomic DNA was isolated from each sorted fraction and quantified by UV absorbance on a Nanodrop 2000c. The cysteine opens and the phenylalanine closes a CDR3 of 18 amino acids. This entry keeps only the CDR3 DNA: 54 bases, framed from base 1. Based on the germline V gene, the CDR1 and CDR2 sequences are SGHDN and FVKESK. Trimming leaves V shorter by 5 bases and J shorter by 3 bases, with the junction holding 14 bases beyond the gene matches.

The material sequenced was naive CD4+ T cells sorted from blood. This sample's cell subset or site label indicates: CD45RA+ positively selected. This sequence was found in a man younger than 35 in good health. The V and J genes are TRBV14 and TRBJ2-2, with 8 junctional bases fitting TRBD2. CDR3 reads: CASSIYTGTRRDTGELFF. The DNA sequence is as follows: TGTGCCAGCAGCATCTATACAGGGACTAGGAGAGACACCGGGGAGCTGTTTTTT. The CDR3 plus the reference TRBV14 and TRBJ2-2 genes for the other parts give the full variable domain: EAGVTQFPSHSVIEKGQTVTLRCDPISGHDNLYWYRRVMGKEIKFLLHFVKESKQDESGMPNNRFLAERTGGTYSTLKVQPAELEDSGVYFCASSIYTGTRRDTGELFFGEGSRLTVL.